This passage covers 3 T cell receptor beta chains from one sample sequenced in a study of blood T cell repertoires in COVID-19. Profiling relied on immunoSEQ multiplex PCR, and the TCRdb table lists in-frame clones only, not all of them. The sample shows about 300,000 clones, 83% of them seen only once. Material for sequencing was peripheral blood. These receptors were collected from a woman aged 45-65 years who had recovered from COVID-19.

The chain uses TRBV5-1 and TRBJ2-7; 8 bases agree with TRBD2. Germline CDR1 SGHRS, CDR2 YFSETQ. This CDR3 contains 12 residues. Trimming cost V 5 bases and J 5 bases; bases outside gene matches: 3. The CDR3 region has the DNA TGCGCCAGCAGTCCGGGGGGGGACGAGCAGTACTTC. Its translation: CASSPGGDEQYF.

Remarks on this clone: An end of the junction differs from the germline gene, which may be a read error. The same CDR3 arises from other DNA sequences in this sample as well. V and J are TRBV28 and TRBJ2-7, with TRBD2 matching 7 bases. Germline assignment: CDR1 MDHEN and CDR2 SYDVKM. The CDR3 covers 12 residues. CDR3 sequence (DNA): TGTGCCAGTAGTTTGCTAGCGGACGATCTGTACTTC. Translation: CASSLLADDLYF. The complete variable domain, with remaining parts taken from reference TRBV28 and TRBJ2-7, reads DVKVTQSSRYLVKRTGEKVFLECVQDMDHENMFWYRQDPGLGLRLIYFSYDVKMKEKGDIPEGYSVSREKKERFSLILESASTNQTSMYLCASSLLADDLYFGPGTRLTVT.

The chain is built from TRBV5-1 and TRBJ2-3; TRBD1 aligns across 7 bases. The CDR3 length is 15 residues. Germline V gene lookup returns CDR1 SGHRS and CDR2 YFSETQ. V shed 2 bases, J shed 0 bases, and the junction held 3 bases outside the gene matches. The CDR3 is CASSLQGFSTDTQYF. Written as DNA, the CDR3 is TGCGCCAGCAGCTTACAGGGGTTTAGCACAGATACGCAGTATTTT.